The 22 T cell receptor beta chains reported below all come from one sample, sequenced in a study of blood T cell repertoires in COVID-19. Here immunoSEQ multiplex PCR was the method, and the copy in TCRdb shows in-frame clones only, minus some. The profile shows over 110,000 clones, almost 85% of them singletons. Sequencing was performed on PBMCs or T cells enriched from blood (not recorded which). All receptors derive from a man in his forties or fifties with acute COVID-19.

In DNA form, the CDR3 reads TGTGCCAGCAGCCCAGGGGTATACTACGAGCAGTACTTC. This translates into CASSPGVYYEQYF. This chain joins TRBV7-8 and TRBJ2-7; tentative D call: TRBD1 (6 bases). CDR3 size: 13 residues. Trimming took off 5 bases at V and 3 bases at J, with 11 bases between the two ends. Per germline, CDR1 SGHVS and CDR2 FQNEAQ.

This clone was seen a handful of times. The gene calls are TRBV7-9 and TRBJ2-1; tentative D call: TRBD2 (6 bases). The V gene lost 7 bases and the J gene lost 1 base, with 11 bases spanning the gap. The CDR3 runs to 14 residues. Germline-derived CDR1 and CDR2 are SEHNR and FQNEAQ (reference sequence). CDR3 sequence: CASISGASYNEQFF. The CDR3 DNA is TGTGCCAGCATTAGCGGAGCATCCTACAATGAGCAGTTCTTC.

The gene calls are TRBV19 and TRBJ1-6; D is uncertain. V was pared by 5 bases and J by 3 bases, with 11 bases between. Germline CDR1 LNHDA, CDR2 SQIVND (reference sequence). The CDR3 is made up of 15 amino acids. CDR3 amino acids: CASSGRTDYNSPLHF. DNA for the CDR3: TGTGCCAGTAGTGGGAGGACCGACTATAATTCACCCCTCCACTTT.

CDR3 coding DNA: TGTGCCAGCACCGGGACTTCCTATGGCTACACCTTC. It specifies CASTGTSYGYTF. The genes are TRBV2 and TRBJ1-2; D might be TRBD1 (5 bases). Trimming took off 7 bases at V and 4 bases at J, with 10 bases between the two ends. The CDR3 extends over 12 amino acids. The germline CDR1 and CDR2 sequences are SNHLY and FYNNEI. Full variable domain (rest looked up from reference TRBV2 and TRBJ1-2): EPEVTQTPSHQVTQMGQEVILRCVPISNHLYFYWYRQILGQKVEFLVSFYNNEISEKSEIFDDQFSVERPDGSNFTLKIRSTKLEDSAMYFCASTGTSYGYTFGSGTRLTVV.

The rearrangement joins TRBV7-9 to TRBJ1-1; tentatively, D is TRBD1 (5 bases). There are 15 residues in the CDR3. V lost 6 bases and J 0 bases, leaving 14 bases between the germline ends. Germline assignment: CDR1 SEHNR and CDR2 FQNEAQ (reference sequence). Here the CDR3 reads CASSYSDIMNTEAFF. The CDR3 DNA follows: TGTGCCAGCAGTTATTCGGACATCATGAACACTGAAGCTTTCTTT.

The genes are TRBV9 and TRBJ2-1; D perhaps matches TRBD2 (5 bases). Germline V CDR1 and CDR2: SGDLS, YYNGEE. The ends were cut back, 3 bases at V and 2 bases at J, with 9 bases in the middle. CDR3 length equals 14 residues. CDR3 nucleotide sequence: TGTGCCAGCAGCGAGACTACCCCCTACAATGAGCAGTTCTTC. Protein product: CASSETTPYNEQFF.

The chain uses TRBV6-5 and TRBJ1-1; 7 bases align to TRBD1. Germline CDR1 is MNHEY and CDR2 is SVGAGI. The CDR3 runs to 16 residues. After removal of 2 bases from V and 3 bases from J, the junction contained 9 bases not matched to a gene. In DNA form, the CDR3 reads TGTGCCAGCAGTTACACGCAGGGGGGACTGGACACTGAAGCTTTCTTT. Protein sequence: CASSYTQGGLDTEAFF.

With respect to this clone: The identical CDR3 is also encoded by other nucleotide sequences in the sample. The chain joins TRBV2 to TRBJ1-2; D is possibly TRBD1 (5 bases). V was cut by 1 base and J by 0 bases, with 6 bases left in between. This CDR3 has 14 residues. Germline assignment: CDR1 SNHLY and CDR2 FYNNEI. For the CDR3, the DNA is TGTGCCAGCAGTGAAGACAGGACTAACTATGGCTACACCTTC. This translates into CASSEDRTNYGYTF.

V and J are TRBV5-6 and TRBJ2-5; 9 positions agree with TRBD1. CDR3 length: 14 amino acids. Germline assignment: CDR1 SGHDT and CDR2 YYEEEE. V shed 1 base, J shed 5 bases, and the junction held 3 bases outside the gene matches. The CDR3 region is CASSLYRGPETQYF. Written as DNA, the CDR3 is TGTGCCAGCAGCTTGTACAGGGGGCCGGAGACCCAGTACTTC.

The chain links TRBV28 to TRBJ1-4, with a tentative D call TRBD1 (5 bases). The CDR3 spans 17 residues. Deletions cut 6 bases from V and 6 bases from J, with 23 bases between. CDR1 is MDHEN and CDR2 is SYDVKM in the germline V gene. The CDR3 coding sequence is TGTGCCAGCAGCTCTCTTATACCGGGAGAGGGACATGAAAAACTGTTTTTT. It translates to CASSSLIPGEGHEKLFF.

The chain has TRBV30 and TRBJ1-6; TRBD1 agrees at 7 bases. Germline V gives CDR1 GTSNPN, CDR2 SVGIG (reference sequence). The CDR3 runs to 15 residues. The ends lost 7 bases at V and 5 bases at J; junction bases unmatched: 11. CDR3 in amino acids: CAFMRQGWNNSPLHF. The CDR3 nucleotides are TGTGCCTTTATGCGACAGGGATGGAATAATTCACCCCTCCACTTT.

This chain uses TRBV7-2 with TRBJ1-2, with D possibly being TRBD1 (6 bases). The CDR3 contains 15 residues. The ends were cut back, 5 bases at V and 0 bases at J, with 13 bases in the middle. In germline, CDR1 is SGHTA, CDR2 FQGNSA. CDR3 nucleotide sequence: TGTGCCAGCAGCCTTTTCGGGGGGCCTAACTATGGCTACACCTTC. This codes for CASSLFGGPNYGYTF.

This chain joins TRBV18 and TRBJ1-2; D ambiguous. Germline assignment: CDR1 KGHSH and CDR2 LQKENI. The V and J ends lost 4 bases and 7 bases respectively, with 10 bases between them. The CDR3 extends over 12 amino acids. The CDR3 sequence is CASSLPGSGYTF. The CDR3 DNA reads TGTGCCAGCTCACTCCCGGGGTCTGGCTACACCTTC.

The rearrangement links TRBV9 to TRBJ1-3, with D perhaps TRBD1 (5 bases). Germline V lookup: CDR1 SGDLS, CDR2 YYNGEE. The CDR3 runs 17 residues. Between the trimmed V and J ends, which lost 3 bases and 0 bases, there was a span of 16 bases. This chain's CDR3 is CASSGYRTMNSGNTIYF. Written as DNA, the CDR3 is TGTGCCAGCAGCGGTTACAGGACTATGAACTCTGGAAACACCATATATTTT.

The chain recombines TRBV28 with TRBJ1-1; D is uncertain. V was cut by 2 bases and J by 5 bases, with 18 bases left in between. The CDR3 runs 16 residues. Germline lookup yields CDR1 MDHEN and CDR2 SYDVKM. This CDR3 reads CASSLGGAVGGTEAFF. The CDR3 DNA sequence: TGTGCCAGCAGTTTAGGAGGTGCGGTAGGTGGTACTGAAGCTTTCTTT. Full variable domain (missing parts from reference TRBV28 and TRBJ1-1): DVKVTQSSRYLVKRTGEKVFLECVQDMDHENMFWYRQDPGLGLRLIYFSYDVKMKEKGDIPEGYSVSREKKERFSLILESASTNQTSMYLCASSLGGAVGGTEAFFGQGTRLTVV.

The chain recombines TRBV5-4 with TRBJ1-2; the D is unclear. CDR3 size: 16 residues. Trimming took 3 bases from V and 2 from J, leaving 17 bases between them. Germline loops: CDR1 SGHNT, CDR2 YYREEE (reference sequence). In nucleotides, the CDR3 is TGTGCCAGCAGCTGGGTGACACCCGATCCCAACTATGGCTACACCTTC. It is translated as CASSWVTPDPNYGYTF. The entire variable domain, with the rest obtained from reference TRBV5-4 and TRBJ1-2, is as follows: ETGVTQSPTHLIKTRGQQVTLRCSSQSGHNTVSWYQQALGQGPQFIFQYYREEENGRGNFPPRFSGLQFPNYSSELNVNALELDDSALYLCASSWVTPDPNYGYTFGSGTRLTVV.

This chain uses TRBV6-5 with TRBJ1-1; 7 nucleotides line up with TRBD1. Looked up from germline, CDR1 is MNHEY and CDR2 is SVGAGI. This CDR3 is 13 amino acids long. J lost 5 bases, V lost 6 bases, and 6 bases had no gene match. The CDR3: CASRGDRVTEAFF. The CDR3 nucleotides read TGTGCCAGCAGAGGTGACAGGGTGACTGAAGCTTTCTTT.

CDR3 in DNA: TGTGCCAGCAGCTTAGAGGGGCATAGTACGCAGTATTTT. It codes for CASSLEGHSTQYF. The J gene is TRBJ2-3, the V gene TRBV11-3; tentative D call: TRBD1 (5 bases). Germline V gene lookup returns CDR1 SGHNT and CDR2 YENEEA. Trimming cost V 0 bases and J 8 bases, with 9 bases left between them. The CDR3 spans 13 residues.

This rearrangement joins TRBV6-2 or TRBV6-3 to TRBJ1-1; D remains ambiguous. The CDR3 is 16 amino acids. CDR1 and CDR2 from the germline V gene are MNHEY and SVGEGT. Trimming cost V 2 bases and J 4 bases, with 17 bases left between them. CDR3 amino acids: CASSYGVRVVGTEAFF. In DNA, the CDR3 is TGTGCCAGCAGTTACGGGGTGAGGGTCGTCGGCACTGAAGCTTTCTTT.

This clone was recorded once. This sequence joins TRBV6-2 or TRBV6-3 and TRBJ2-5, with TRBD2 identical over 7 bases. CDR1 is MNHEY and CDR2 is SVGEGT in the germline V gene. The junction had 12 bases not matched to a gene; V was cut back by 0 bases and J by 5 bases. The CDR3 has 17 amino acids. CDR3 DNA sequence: TGTGCCAGCAGTTACTCTTTCGCGGGAGATCATGAGGAGACCCAGTACTTC. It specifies CASSYSFAGDHEETQYF.

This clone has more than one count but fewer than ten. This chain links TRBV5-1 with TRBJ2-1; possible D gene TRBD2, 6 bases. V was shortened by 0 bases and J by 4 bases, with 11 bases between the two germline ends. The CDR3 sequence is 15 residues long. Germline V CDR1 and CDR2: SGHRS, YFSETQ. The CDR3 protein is CASSLVSGQYNEQFF. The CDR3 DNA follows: TGCGCCAGCAGCTTGGTCAGCGGGCAATACAATGAGCAGTTCTTC.

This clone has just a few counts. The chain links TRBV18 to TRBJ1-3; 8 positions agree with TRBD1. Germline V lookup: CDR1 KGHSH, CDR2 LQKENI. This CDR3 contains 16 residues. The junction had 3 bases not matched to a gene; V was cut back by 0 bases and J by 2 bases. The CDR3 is CASSPPGQGTGNTIYF. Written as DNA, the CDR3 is TGTGCCAGCTCACCACCAGGACAGGGAACTGGAAACACCATATATTTT. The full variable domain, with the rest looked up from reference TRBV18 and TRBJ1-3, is NAGVMQNPRHLVRRRGQEARLRCSPMKGHSHVYWYRQLPEEGLKFMVYLQKENIIDESGMPKERFSAEFPKEGPSILRIQQVVRGDSAAYFCASSPPGQGTGNTIYFGEGSWLTVV.